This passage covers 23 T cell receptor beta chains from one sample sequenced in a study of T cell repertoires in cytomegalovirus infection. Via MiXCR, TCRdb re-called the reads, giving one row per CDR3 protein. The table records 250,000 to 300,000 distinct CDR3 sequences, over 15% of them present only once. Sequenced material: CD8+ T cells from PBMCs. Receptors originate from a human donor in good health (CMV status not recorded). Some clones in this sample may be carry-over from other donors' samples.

CDR3 sequence: CASSSTIYEQYF. DNA of the CDR3: TGTGCCAGCAGTTCGACCATCTACGAGCAGTACTTC. The rearrangement joins TRBV6-2 or TRBV6-3 to TRBJ2-7; no clear D gene. The CDR3 has 12 residues. Between the trimmed V and J ends, which lost 4 bases and 3 bases, there was a span of 7 bases. Germline CDR1 and CDR2: MNHEY and SVGEGT.

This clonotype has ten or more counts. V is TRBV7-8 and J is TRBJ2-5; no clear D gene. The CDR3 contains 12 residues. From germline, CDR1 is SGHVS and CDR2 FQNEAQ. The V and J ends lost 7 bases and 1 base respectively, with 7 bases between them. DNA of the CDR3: TGTGCCAGCAACACTCCCCAAGAGACCCAGTACTTC. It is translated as CASNTPQETQYF.

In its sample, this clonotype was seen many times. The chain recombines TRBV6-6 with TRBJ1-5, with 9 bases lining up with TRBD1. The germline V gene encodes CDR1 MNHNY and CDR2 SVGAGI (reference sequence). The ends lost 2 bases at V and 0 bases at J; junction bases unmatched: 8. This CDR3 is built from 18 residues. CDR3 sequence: CASSYGTGSSGSNQPQHF. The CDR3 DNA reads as TGTGCCAGCAGTTACGGGACAGGGAGTTCGGGTAGCAATCAGCCCCAGCATTTT.

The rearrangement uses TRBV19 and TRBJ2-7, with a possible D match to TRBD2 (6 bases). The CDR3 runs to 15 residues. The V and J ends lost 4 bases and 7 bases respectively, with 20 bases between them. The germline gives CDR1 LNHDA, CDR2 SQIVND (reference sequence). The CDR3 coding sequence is TGTGCCAGTAGTACCACGGGACTCAACCGATGGGAGCAGTACTTC. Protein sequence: CASSTTGLNRWEQYF.

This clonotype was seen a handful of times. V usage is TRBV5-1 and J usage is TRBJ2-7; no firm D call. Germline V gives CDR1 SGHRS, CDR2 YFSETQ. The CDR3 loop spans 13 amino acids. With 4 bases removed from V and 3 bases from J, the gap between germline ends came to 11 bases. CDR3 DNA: TGCGCCAGCAGCACCACCAGCGACTACGAGCAGTACTTC. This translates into CASSTTSDYEQYF.

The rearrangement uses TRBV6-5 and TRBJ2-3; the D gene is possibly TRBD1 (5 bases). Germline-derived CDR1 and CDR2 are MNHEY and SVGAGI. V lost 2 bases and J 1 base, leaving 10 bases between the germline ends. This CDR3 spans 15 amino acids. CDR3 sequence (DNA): TGTGCCAGCAGTTACACAATACAGGGCACAGATACGCAGTATTTT. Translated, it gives CASSYTIQGTDTQYF.

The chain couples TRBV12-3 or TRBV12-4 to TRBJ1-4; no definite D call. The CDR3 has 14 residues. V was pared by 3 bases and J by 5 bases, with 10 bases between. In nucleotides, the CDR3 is TGTGCCAGCAGTTTTTTGCCCCAAAATGAAAAACTGTTTTTT. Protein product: CASSFLPQNEKLFF.

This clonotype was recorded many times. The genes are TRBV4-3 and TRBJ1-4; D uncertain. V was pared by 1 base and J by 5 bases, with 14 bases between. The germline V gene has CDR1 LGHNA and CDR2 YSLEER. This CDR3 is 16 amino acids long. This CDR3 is CASSQALLRRNEKLFF. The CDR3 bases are TGCGCCAGCAGCCAAGCATTGTTGCGGAGAAATGAAAAACTGTTTTTT.

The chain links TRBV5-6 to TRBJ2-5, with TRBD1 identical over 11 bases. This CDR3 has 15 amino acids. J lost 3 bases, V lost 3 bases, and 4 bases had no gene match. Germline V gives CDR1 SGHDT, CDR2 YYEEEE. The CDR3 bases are TGTGCCAGCAGCTACGGGACAGGGGGGAAAGAGACCCAGTACTTC. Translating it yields CASSYGTGGKETQYF.

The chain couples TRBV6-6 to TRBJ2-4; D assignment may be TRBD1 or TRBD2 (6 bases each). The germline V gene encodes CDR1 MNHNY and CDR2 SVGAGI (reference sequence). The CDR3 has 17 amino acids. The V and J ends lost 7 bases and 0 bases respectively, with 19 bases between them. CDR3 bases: TGTGCCAGCACGCGGGACACACTAATCCTAGCCAAAAACATTCAGTACTTC. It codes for CASTRDTLILAKNIQYF.

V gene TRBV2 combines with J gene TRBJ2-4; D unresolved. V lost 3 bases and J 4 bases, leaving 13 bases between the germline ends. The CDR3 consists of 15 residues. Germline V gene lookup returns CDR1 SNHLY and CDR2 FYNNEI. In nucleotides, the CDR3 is TGTGCCAGCAGTGAGGGCAGGAACTATAAAAACATTCAGTACTTC. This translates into CASSEGRNYKNIQYF.

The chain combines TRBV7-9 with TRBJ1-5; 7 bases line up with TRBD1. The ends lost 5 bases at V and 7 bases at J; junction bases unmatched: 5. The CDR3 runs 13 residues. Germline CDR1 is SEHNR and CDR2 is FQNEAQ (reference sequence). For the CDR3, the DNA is TGTGCCAGCAGCCTCGACAGGGACCAGCCCCAGCATTTT. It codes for CASSLDRDQPQHF.

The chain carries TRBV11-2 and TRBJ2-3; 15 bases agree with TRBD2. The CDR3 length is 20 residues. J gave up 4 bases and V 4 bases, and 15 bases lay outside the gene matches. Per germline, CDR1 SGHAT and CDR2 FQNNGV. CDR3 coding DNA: TGTGCCAGCAGCTGGATTCGGACTAGCGGGAGGGCCTTGTCGCCAGATACGCAGTATTTT. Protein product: CASSWIRTSGRALSPDTQYF.

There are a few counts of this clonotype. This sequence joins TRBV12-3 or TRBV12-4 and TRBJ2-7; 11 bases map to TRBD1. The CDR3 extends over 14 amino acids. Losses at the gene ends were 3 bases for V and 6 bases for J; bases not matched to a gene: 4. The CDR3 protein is CASSFSGTGGEQYF. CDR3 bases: TGTGCCAGCAGTTTCTCCGGGACAGGGGGCGAGCAGTACTTC.

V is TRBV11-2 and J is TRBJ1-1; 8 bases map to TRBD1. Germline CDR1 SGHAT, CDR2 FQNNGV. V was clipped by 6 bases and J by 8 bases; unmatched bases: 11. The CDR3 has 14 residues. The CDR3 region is CASRANRQGPEAFF. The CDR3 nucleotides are TGTGCCAGCAGAGCCAATAGACAGGGGCCAGAAGCTTTCTTT.

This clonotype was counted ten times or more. CDR3 DNA sequence: TGTGCCAGCAGCCCCCCGGGGTCAGAGACCCAGTACTTC. Its translation is CASSPPGSETQYF. The V gene is TRBV7-9, the J gene TRBJ2-5; perhaps TRBD2 as D (5 bases). There are 13 residues in the CDR3. The germline V and J ends were trimmed by 5 bases and 4 bases, with 11 bases remaining between them. Germline CDR1 reads SEHNR; CDR2 reads FQNEAQ (reference sequence).

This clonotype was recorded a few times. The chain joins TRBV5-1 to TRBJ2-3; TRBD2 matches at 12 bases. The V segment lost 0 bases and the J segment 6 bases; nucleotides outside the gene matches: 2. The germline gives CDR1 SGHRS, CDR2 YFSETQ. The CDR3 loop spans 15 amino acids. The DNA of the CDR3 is TGCGCCAGCAGCTTGGGACTAGCGGGGGAGGATACGCAGTATTTT. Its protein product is CASSLGLAGEDTQYF.

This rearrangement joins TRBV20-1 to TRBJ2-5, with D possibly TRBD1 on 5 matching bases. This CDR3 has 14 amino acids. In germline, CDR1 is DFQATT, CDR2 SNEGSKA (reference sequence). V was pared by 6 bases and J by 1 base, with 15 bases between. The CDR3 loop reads CSASEGAFQETQYF. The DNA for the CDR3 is TGCAGTGCCTCAGAAGGGGCCTTCCAAGAGACCCAGTACTTC.

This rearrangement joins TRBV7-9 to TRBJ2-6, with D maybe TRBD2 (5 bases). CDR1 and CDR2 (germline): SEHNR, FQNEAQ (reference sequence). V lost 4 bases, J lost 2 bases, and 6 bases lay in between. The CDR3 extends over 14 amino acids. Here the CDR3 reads CASSSGAGANVLTF. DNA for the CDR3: TGTGCCAGCAGCTCCGGGGCTGGGGCCAACGTCCTGACTTTC.

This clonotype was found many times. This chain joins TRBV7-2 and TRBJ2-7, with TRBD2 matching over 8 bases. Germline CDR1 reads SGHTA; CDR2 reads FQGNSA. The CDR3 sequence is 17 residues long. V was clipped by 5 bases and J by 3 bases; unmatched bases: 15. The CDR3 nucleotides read TGTGCCAGCAGCCCTGCGCCCAACCTAGCGGGTAACTACGAGCAGTACTTC. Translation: CASSPAPNLAGNYEQYF.

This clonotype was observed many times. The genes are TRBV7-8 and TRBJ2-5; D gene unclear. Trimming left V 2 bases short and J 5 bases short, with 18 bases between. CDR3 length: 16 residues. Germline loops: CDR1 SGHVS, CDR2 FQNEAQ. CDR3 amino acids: CASSLIEDPKTETQYF. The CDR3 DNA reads TGTGCCAGCAGCTTAATTGAGGACCCGAAAACGGAGACCCAGTACTTC. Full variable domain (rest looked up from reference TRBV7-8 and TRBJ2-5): GAGVSQSPRYKVAKRGQDVALRCDPISGHVSLFWYQQALGQGPEFLTYFQNEAQLDKSGLPSDRFFAERPEGSVSTLKIQRTQQEDSAVYLCASSLIEDPKTETQYFGPGTRLLVL.

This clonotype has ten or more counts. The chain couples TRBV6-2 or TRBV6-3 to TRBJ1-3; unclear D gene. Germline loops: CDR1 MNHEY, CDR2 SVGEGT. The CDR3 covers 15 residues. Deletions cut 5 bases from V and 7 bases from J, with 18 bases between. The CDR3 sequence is CASSLRQVGGNTIYF. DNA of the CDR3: TGTGCCAGCAGTCTTCGACAAGTCGGCGGCAACACCATATATTTT.

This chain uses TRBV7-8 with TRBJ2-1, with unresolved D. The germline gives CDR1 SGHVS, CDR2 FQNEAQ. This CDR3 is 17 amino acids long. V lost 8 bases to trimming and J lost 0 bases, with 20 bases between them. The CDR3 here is CASSLLGQYSSYNEQFF. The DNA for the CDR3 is TGTGCCAGCTCCCTCCTCGGGCAGTACTCCTCCTACAATGAGCAGTTCTTC.